This T cell receptor (beta chain) was documented in a study of cytomegalovirus exposure and HLA in healthy donors. Primers: 60 Vbeta forward and 13 Jbeta reverse. The repertoire was sequenced with immunoSEQ multiplex PCR; TCRdb's copy has only in-frame clones and lacks some. The data contain roughly 190,000 clones, approximately 59% of them singletons. Germline CDR1 MGHRA, CDR2 YSYEKL. V dropped 1 base and J dropped 0 bases, with 6 bases sitting between them. This CDR3 has 14 amino acids. This sequence joins TRBV4-1 and TRBJ1-1, with D possibly matching TRBD1 (5 bases). This TCR was sampled from a man between 35 and 55 years old in good health and CMV-seronegative. Sequenced sample: PBMCs. The DNA for the CDR3 is TGCGCCAGCAGCCAAGGGGGGGTGAACACTGAAGCTTTCTTT. It is translated as CASSQGGVNTEAFF.